The present TCR beta chain was sequenced within a study of blood T cell repertoires in COVID-19. Study overall: Collection of acute and convalescent COVID-19 samples took place in the United States, Italy and Spain. The analysed material was cDNA or gDNA that came from T cells, B-cell-depleted T cells, or PBMCs.

This CDR3 region has 11 residues. Germline V gene sequence: CDR1 SGHAT, CDR2 FQDESV (reference sequence). Deletions cut 4 bases from V and 5 bases from J, with 5 bases between. Under the authors' procedure: Reference gene primer amplification in the assay estimated nucleated cell counts. The assay was immunoSEQ multiplex PCR, and TCRdb's table has in-frame clones only and misses some. The V and J calls and the clone size are those of that table, but D and trimming were determined from the DNA. The sample comprises some 200,000 clones, about nine tenths of which are singletons, and approximately 5.9% rests with the top ten.

The V and J genes are TRBV11-1 and TRBJ2-5, with D hard to call. The sample was peripheral blood. The receptor was isolated from a man older than 75 with acute or convalescent COVID-19. CDR3 sequence (DNA): TGTGCCAGCAGCTCCAGGGAGACCCAGTACTTC. Protein product: CASSSRETQYF.